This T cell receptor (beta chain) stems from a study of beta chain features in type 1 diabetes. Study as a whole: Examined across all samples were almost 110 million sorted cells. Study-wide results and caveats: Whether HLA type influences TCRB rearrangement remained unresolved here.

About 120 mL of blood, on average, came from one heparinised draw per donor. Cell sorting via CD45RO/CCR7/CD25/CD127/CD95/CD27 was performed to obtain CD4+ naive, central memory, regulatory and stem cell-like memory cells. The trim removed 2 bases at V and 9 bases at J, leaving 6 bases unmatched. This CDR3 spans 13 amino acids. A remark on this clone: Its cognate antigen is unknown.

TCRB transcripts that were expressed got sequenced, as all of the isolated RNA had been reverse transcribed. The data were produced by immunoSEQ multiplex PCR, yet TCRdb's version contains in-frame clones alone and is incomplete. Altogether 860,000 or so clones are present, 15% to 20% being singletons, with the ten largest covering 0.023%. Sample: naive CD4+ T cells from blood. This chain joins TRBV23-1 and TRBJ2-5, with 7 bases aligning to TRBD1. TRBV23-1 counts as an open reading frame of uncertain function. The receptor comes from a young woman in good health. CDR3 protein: CASSQDRDGAQYF. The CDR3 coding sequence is TGCGCCAGCAGTCAAGACAGGGACGGGGCCCAGTACTTC.